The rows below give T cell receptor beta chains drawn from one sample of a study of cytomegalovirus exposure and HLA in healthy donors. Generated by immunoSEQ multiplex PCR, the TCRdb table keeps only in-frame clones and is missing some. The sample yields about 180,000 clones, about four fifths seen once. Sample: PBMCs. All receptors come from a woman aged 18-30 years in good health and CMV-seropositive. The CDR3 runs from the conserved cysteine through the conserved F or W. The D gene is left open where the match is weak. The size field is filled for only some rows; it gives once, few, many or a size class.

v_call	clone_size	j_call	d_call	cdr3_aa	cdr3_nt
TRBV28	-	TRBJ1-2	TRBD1	CASKTVRGTNYGYTF	TGTGCCAGCAAGACGGTCAGGGGGACTAACTATGGCTACACCTTC
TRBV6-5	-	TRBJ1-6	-	CASSYSTDSNSPLHF	TGTGCCAGCAGTTACTCGACTGACAGTAATTCACCCCTCCACTTT
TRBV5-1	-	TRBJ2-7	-	CASSSGVAVSYEQYF	TGCGCCAGCAGCTCGGGAGTAGCGGTCTCCTACGAGCAGTACTTC
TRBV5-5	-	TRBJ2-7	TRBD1	CASSLGQGAYEQYF	TGTGCCAGCAGCTTGGGCCAGGGGGCTTACGAGCAGTACTTC
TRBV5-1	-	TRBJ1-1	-	CASSRSGTEAFF	TGCGCCAGCAGCCGATCAGGGACTGAAGCTTTCTTT
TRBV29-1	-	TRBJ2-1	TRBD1	CSVLGPGGSVYNEQFF	TGCAGCGTTTTAGGGCCAGGGGGCTCTGTCTACAATGAGCAGTTCTTC
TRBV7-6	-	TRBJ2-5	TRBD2	CASSLAGTSEETQYF	TGTGCCAGCAGCTTAGCTGGGACTAGCGAAGAGACCCAGTACTTC
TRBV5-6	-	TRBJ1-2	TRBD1	CASSLGTGDYGYTF	TGTGCCAGCAGCTTGGGGACAGGAGACTATGGCTACACCTTC
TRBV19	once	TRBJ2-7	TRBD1	CASSYGTGTYEQYF	TGTGCCAGTAGTTATGGGACAGGGACCTACGAGCAGTACTTC
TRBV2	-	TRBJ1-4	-	CASKGSTGATNEKLFF	TGTGCCAGCAAGGGCTCTACGGGGGCAACTAATGAAAAACTGTTTTTT
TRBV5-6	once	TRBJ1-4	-	CASRKEGWNEKLFF	TGTGCCAGCAGGAAGGAGGGGTGGAATGAAAAACTGTTTTTT
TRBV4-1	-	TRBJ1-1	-	CASSQDSGVNTEAFF	TGCGCCAGCAGCCAAGACAGCGGAGTGAACACTGAAGCTTTCTTT
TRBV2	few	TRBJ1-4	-	CARPETEDMVDESGKLFF	TGTGCTCGCCCGGAGACCGAAGACATGGTTGATGAGTCGGGGAAACTGTTTTTT
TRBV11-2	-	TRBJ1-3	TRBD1	CASSLVRGNPSGNTIYF	TGTGCCAGCAGCTTAGTCAGGGGGAACCCATCTGGAAACACCATATATTTT
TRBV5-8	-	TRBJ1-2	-	CASSARPTRGYGYTF	TGTGCCAGCAGCGCCCGTCCCACCAGGGGCTATGGCTACACCTTC